The text below deals with one T cell receptor beta chain. The table came from immunoSEQ multiplex PCR; TCRdb's copy has only in-frame clones and leaves some out. The sample has about 580,000 clones; nearly 98% are singletons. The data were taken from a study of shared clonotypes between healthy human individuals. Naive CD8 cells lacked CD45RO, underwent positive selection for CCR7 and left out terminally differentiated effector memory CD45RA+ cells. This CDR3 region has 13 residues. Germline V gene lookup returns CDR1 SGHVS and CDR2 FNYEAQ. V was pared by 5 bases and J by 6 bases, with 1 base of the junction left unmatched.

Input material: naive CD8+ T cells sorted from blood. The TCR originated in a man aged 25 to 40 in good health. This chain links TRBV7-6 with TRBJ2-1; TRBD1 matches 10 bases. CDR3 in amino acids: CASSRTGGNEQFF. The CDR3, as DNA: TGTGCCAGCAGCCGGACAGGGGGCAATGAGCAGTTCTTC.